This T cell receptor beta chain is from a study of blood T cell repertoires in COVID-19. The wider study: Donors in the United States, Italy and Spain gave samples during acute or convalescent COVID-19. PBMCs, B-cell-depleted T cells, or T cells were the source of the cDNA or gDNA that made up the material.

The ends were cut back, 7 bases at V and 7 bases at J, with 16 bases in the middle. Germline CDR1 is SGHDN and CDR2 is FVKESK. This CDR3 has 14 amino acids. As originally analysed: It was from reference gene primer amplification that nucleated cell counts were estimated. Clones were read by immunoSEQ multiplex PCR, and TCRdb kept only the in-frame ones, dropping some. V, J and clone size derive from that table, while D and trimming were established from the DNA sequence. The sample yields around 250,000 clones, around 88% seen once. Sequenced material: peripheral blood. The sequence was collected from an elderly man with acute or convalescent COVID-19. The chain uses TRBV14 and TRBJ1-4; the D is unclear. The CDR3 is CASKPGRAGEKLFF. The CDR3 nucleotides are TGTGCCAGCAAGCCGGGGAGAGCGGGTGAAAAACTGTTTTTT. The variable domain in full, with the rest retrieved from reference TRBV14 and TRBJ1-4, is EAGVTQFPSHSVIEKGQTVTLRCDPISGHDNLYWYRRVMGKEIKFLLHFVKESKQDESGMPNNRFLAERTGGTYSTLKVQPAELEDSGVYFCASKPGRAGEKLFFGSGTQLSVL.